This entry features one T cell receptor beta chain sequence. This sample is part of a study of CXCR3-negative and CXCR3-positive naive CD8 T cells. The libraries of TRB cDNA were constructed through 5' RACE using UMI labels. TCRdb reprocessed the 5' RACE reads and stores each CDR3 protein as one record, lacking DNA. With approximately 66,000 distinct CDR3 sequences in the sample, the ten largest clones hold approximately 1.5%. This CDR3 has 16 residues. Germline lookup yields CDR1 SGHRS and CDR2 YFSETQ. The sample taken for sequencing was naive CXCR3- CD8+ T cells from blood. The subset: CD45RO-CCR7+CD27+CD95- naive CD8+ T cells lacking CXCR3 (TNR3-). This sequence was found in a human donor in good health. Some clones in this sample may be carry-over from other donors' samples. The chain links TRBV5-1 to TRBJ2-1; checking the TCRdb D call of TRBD1 is not possible without DNA. The CDR3 protein is CASSSAGQPSYNEQFF.